This T cell receptor (beta chain) was found in a study of CD8 T cells in Susac syndrome. Study background: Blood was drawn from Susac syndrome patients while they were therapy-naive, on corticosteroids, or on intravenous immunoglobulin alone.

This CDR3 has 14 residues. From germline, CDR1 is SGHRS and CDR2 YFSETQ. J gave up 1 base and V 4 bases, and 3 bases lay outside the gene matches. The CD8+ and CD4+ T cells were negatively isolated, with the TEMRA cells enriched by FACS. With random hexamers, reverse transcription was performed on about 0.45 to 1 ug of RNA. Amplification of TCR beta CDR3 across 54 Vbeta and 13 Jbeta was performed with immunoSEQ multiplex PCR. Via MiXCR, TCRdb re-called the immunoSEQ multiplex PCR reads, giving one row per CDR3 protein. Of 110,000 to 150,000 distinct CDR3 sequences in the sample, approximately 94% were seen once.

The sequence was obtained from a human donor with Susac syndrome. The rearrangement joins TRBV5-1 to TRBJ2-7, with TRBD1 matching 9 bases. Sequencing input: CD4+ T cells from PBMCs. The DNA for the CDR3 is TGCGCCAGCAGCCCCGGGACAGGGTCCTACGAGCAGTACTTC. Translation gives CASSPGTGSYEQYF.